This T cell receptor beta chain was identified in a study of blood T cell repertoires in COVID-19. Study-wide context: The United States, Italy and Spain supplied acute and convalescent COVID-19 samples.

After removal of 3 bases from V and 4 bases from J, the junction contained 5 bases not matched to a gene. The CDR3 consists of 16 residues. Germline CDR1 is SGDLS and CDR2 is YYNGEE. Here immunoSEQ multiplex PCR was the method, and the copy in TCRdb shows in-frame clones only, minus some. In the table there are under 150,000 clones, around nine tenths of which are singletons. The chain recombines TRBV9 with TRBJ2-1; TRBD2 aligns across 12 bases. Sequencing input: PBMCs or T cells enriched from blood (not recorded which). The clonotype was recovered from a woman between 45 and 60 years old who had recovered from COVID-19. In DNA, the CDR3 is TGTGCCAGCAGCGCGGGACTAGCGGGTTATTACAATGAGCAGTTCTTC. Translation: CASSAGLAGYYNEQFF.